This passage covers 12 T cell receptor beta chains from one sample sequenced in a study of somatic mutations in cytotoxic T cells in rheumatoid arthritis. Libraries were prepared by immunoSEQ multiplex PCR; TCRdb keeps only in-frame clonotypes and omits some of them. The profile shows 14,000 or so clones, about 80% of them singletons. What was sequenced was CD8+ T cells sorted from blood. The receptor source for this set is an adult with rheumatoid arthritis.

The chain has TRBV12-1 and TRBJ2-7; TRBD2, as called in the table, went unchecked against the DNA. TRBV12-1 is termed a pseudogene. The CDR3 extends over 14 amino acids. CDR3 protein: CASSFMTSRREQYF. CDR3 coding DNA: TGTGCCAGCAGCTTTATGACTAGCCGGAGGGAGCAGTACTTC.

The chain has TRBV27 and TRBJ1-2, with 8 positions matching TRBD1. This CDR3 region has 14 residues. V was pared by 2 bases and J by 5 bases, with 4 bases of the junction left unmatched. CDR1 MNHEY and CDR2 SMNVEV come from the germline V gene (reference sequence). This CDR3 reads CASSLRTGLYGYTF. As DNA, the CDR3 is TGTGCCAGCAGTTTACGGACAGGGTTATATGGCTACACCTTC.

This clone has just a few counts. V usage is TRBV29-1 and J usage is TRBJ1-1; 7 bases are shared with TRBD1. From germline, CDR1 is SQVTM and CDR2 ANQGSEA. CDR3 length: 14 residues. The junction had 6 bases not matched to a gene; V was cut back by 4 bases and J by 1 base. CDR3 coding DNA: TGCAGCGTTGCCTGGACAGGCCAGAACACTGAAGCTTTCTTT. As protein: CSVAWTGQNTEAFF.

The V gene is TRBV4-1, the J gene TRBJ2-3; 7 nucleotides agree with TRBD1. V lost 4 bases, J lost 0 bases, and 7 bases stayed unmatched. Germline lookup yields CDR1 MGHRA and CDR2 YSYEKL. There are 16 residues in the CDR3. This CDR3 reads CASSPRDSPSTDTQYF. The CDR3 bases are TGCGCCAGCAGCCCTAGGGACAGCCCTAGCACAGATACGCAGTATTTT.

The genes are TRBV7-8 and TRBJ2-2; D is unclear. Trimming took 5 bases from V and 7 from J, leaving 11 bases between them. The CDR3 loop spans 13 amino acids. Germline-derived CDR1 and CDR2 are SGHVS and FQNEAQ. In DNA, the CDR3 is TGTGCCAGCAGCCCTGGCCTGAGCGGGGAGCTGTTTTTT. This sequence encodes CASSPGLSGELFF.

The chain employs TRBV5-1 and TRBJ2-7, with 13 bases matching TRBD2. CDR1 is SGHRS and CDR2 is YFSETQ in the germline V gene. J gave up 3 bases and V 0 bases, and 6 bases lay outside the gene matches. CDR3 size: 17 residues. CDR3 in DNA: TGCGCCAGCAGCTTGGGGACTAGCGGGAGATTAGGCTACGAGCAGTACTTC. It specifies CASSLGTSGRLGYEQYF.

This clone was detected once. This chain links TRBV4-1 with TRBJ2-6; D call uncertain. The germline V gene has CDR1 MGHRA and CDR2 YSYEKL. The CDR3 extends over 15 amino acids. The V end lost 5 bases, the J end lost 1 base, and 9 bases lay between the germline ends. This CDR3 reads CASSVGRSGANVLTF. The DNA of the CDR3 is TGCGCCAGCAGCGTCGGTCGGTCTGGGGCCAACGTCCTGACTTTC.

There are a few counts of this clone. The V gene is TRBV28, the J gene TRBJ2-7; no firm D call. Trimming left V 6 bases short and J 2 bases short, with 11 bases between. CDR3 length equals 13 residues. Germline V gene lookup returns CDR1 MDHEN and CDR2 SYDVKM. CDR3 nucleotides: TGTGCCAGCAGCGGAGTCTTTCCCTACGAGCAGTACTTC. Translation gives CASSGVFPYEQYF. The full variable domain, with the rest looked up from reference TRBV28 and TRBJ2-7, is DVKVTQSSRYLVKRTGEKVFLECVQDMDHENMFWYRQDPGLGLRLIYFSYDVKMKEKGDIPEGYSVSREKKERFSLILESASTNQTSMYLCASSGVFPYEQYFGPGTRLTVT.

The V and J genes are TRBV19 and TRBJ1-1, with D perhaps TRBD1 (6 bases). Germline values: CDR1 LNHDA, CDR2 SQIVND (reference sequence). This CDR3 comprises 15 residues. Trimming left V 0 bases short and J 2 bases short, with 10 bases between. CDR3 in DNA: TGTGCCAGTAGTATAGAGGTCGGGACAAACACTGAAGCTTTCTTT. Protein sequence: CASSIEVGTNTEAFF.

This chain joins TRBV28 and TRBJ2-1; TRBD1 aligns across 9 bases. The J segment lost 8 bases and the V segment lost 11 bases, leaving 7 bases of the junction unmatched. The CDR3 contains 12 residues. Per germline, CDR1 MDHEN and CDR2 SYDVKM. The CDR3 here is CAEHTGGDEQFF. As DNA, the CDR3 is TGTGCCGAGCATACAGGGGGCGATGAGCAGTTCTTC.

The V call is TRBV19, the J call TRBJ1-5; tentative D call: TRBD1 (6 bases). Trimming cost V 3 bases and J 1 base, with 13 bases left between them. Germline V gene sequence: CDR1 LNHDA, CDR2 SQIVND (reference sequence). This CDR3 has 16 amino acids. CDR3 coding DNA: TGTGCCAGTAGTATTCATACCACAGGGAGCAATCAGCCCCAGCATTTT. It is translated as CASSIHTTGSNQPQHF. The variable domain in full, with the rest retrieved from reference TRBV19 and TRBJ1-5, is DGGITQSPKYLFRKEGQNVTLSCEQNLNHDAMYWYRQDPGQGLRLIYYSQIVNDFQKGDIAEGYSVSREKKESFPLTVTSAQKNPTAFYLCASSIHTTGSNQPQHFGDGTRLSIL.

CDR3 region: CATSSYGEAFF. Here the CDR3 DNA reads TGTGCCACCAGCAGCTATGGTGAAGCTTTCTTT. The gene calls are TRBV15 and TRBJ1-1; D is undetermined. Germline CDR1 reads LNHNV; CDR2 reads YYDKDF (reference sequence). The CDR3 covers 11 residues. Between the trimmed V and J ends, which lost 3 bases and 7 bases, there was a span of 6 bases.